The 20 T cell receptor beta chains given below trace back to one sample, sequenced in a study of cytomegalovirus exposure and HLA in healthy donors. The primer mix had 60 Vbeta and 13 Jbeta primers. Data came from immunoSEQ multiplex PCR; TCRdb stores just in-frame clones and leaves some out. Its table records 130,000 or so clones. The sequenced material came from PBMCs. These receptors all stem from a woman aged 18-29 years in good health and CMV-seronegative.

To note about this clone: The junction shows a germline mismatch at one end, possibly a read error. The chain uses TRBV5-6 and TRBJ2-5, with TRBD2 matching 14 bases. This CDR3 spans 19 amino acids. From germline, CDR1 is SGHDT and CDR2 YYEEEE. The CDR3 is CASSLAGTSGRLGLETQYF. The DNA for the CDR3 is TGTGCCAGTAGCTTGGCCGGGACTAGCGGGAGACTCGGCCTAGAGACCCAGTACTTC.

The chain couples TRBV6-1 to TRBJ2-3, with D unclear. The V gene lost 6 bases and the J gene lost 6 bases, with 10 bases spanning the gap. The CDR3 is 12 amino acids. The germline CDR1 and CDR2 sequences are MNHNS and SASEGT. The CDR3 is CASSNPGDTQYF. The CDR3 bases are TGTGCCAGCAGCAATCCCGGGGATACGCAGTATTTT.

The chain is built from TRBV19 and TRBJ1-1; tentative D call: TRBD1 (5 bases). This CDR3 region has 14 residues. CDR1 and CDR2 from the germline V gene are LNHDA and SQIVND (reference sequence). Trimming shortened V by 4 bases and J by 0 bases, and 9 bases separated the two germline ends. CDR3 coding DNA: TGTGCCAGTAGTAGGACGGACATGAACACTGAAGCTTTCTTT. Encoded protein: CASSRTDMNTEAFF. Variable domain in full (rest from reference TRBV19 and TRBJ1-1): DGGITQSPKYLFRKEGQNVTLSCEQNLNHDAMYWYRQDPGQGLRLIYYSQIVNDFQKGDIAEGYSVSREKKESFPLTVTSAQKNPTAFYLCASSRTDMNTEAFFGQGTRLTVV.

The rearrangement joins TRBV9 to TRBJ2-1, with TRBD2 matching over 12 bases. The germline gives CDR1 SGDLS, CDR2 YYNGEE. Trimming cost V 4 bases and J 8 bases; bases outside gene matches: 7. This CDR3 comprises 15 residues. The CDR3 sequence is CASSPQLAGGHEQFF. CDR3 DNA sequence: TGTGCCAGCAGCCCACAACTAGCGGGAGGACATGAGCAGTTCTTC.

V usage is TRBV2 and J usage is TRBJ2-3, with TRBD2 as a possible D gene (6 bases). Germline V gene data show CDR1 as SNHLY and CDR2 as FYNNEI. V gave up 4 bases and J gave up 0 bases, with 26 bases separating them. This CDR3 has 20 residues. The CDR3 nucleotides read TGTGCCAGCAGTGGAGCCCCCGGGAGAAGGCTCTCCACTAGCACAGATACGCAGTATTTT. Translating it yields CASSGAPGRRLSTSTDTQYF.

This chain links TRBV2 with TRBJ2-5; 12 bases align to TRBD2. The length of the CDR3 is 15 residues. Germline CDR1 is SNHLY and CDR2 is FYNNEI. Losses at the gene ends were 10 bases for V and 6 bases for J; bases not matched to a gene: 12. Written as DNA, the CDR3 is TGTGCCACCAAGTTGACTAGCGGGAGTGGAAAGACCCAGTACTTC. Protein product: CATKLTSGSGKTQYF.

V is TRBV12-5 and J is TRBJ2-1; the D gene is possibly TRBD2 (6 bases). Germline-derived CDR1 and CDR2 are LGHNT and FRNRAP. The length of the CDR3 is 14 residues. Trimming removed 4 bases from V and 8 bases from J, with 15 bases in between. In DNA, the CDR3 is TGTGCTAGTGGTTCCCGGACTACTTCTCATGAGCAGTTCTTC. It encodes CASGSRTTSHEQFF.

The gene calls are TRBV18 and TRBJ2-6; 11 bases match TRBD1. The V segment lost 3 bases and the J segment 0 bases; nucleotides outside the gene matches: 1. The germline V gene encodes CDR1 KGHSH and CDR2 LQKENI. The CDR3 sequence is 17 residues long. The chain's CDR3 is CASSPGTGGSGANVLTF. CDR3 sequence (DNA): TGTGCCAGCTCACCCGGGACAGGGGGCTCTGGGGCCAACGTCCTGACTTTC.

The chain uses TRBV19 and TRBJ2-1; 7 bases match TRBD2. V trimming: 3 bases; J trimming: 6 bases; junction bases outside the gene matches: 5. Germline CDR1 LNHDA, CDR2 SQIVND (reference sequence). This CDR3 has 14 amino acids. The chain's CDR3 is CASSISSGGNEQFF. CDR3 in DNA: TGTGCCAGTAGTATTTCGTCGGGGGGCAATGAGCAGTTCTTC.

The chain has TRBV29-1 and TRBJ2-7; possibly TRBD2 for D (6 bases). Germline-derived CDR1 and CDR2 are SQVTM and ANQGSEA. Trimming took 5 bases from V and 5 from J, leaving 19 bases between them. The CDR3 covers 14 residues. DNA for the CDR3: TGCAGCGTTCTCCCAGCGGGTGGCCCCAACGAGCAGTACTTC. Encoded protein: CSVLPAGGPNEQYF.

This chain joins TRBV19 and TRBJ1-2; D is unresolved. The CDR3 runs 14 residues. CDR1 is LNHDA and CDR2 is SQIVND in the germline V gene (reference sequence). V lost 3 bases and J 8 bases, leaving 16 bases between the germline ends. The CDR3 sequence: CASSIPKIRGGYTF. DNA of the CDR3: TGTGCCAGTAGTATCCCCAAAATAAGAGGGGGCTACACCTTC.

The chain recombines TRBV7-8 with TRBJ2-7, with 8 bases matching TRBD1. In germline, CDR1 is SGHVS, CDR2 FQNEAQ. V gave up 1 base and J gave up 0 bases; unmatched junction bases: 11. There are 18 residues in the CDR3. Written as DNA, the CDR3 is TGTGCCAGCAGCTTAGAGGTCCAGACAGGGGAAGACTCCTACGAGCAGTACTTC. Its protein product is CASSLEVQTGEDSYEQYF.

The genes are TRBV18 and TRBJ2-5; maybe TRBD1 (6 bases). The V end was cut by 4 bases, the J end by 2 bases, with 8 bases between. The V gene's germline CDR1 is KGHSH and CDR2 LQKENI. The CDR3 is 13 amino acids. CDR3 bases: TGTGCCAGCTCACAGGACAGTCAAGAGACCCAGTACTTC. Translated: CASSQDSQETQYF.

A remark on this clone: The CDR3 carries no conserved terminal phenylalanine or tryptophan, so it likely arises from a read error. Because the CDR3's place on the DNA is in doubt, the DNA is left out and the CDR3 is given as listed by TCRdb. The genes are TRBV7-9 and TRBJ1-1. From its first to its last residue, the CDR3 has 13 amino acids. Germline CDR1 reads SEHNR; CDR2 reads FQNEAQ (reference sequence). Here the CDR3 reads CASSLEDRDILSP.

The rearrangement links TRBV10-2 to TRBJ2-5, with D perhaps TRBD1 (5 bases). The germline V gene has CDR1 WSHSY and CDR2 SAAADI. This CDR3 region has 13 residues. V shed 8 bases and J shed 10 bases, with 20 bases lying between them. The CDR3 region has the DNA TGCGCCAGCGGTGGAAGTAGGGGAAGGGACCAGTACTTC. Translating it yields CASGGSRGRDQYF.

The rearrangement links TRBV13 to TRBJ1-3; D is undetermined. Trimming removed 5 bases at V and 4 bases at J, with 3 bases between. The CDR3 length is 11 residues. Germline-derived CDR1 and CDR2 are PRHDT and FYEKMQ (reference sequence). CDR3 coding DNA: TGTGCCAGCAGCCAGGGAAACACCATATATTTT. Translation: CASSQGNTIYF. Using reference TRBV13 and TRBJ1-3 for the parts outside the CDR3, the full variable domain is AAGVIQSPRHLIKEKRETATLKCYPIPRHDTVYWYQQGPGQDPQFLISFYEKMQSDKGSIPDRFSAQQFSDYHSELNMSSLELGDSALYFCASSQGNTIYFGEGSWLTVV.

The V call is TRBV7-8, the J call TRBJ2-7; 10 bases are a match to TRBD2. V lost 5 bases to trimming and J lost 3 bases; unmatched junction nucleotides: 13. The CDR3 totals 17 residues. CDR1 and CDR2 (germline): SGHVS, FQNEAQ. CDR3 bases: TGTGCCAGCAGCACCAACATAGGACTAGCGGTGAGCTACGAGCAGTACTTC. This gives the protein CASSTNIGLAVSYEQYF.

The genes are TRBV28 and TRBJ1-1; D not resolved. The length of the CDR3 is 16 residues. Trimming took 5 bases from V and 0 from J, leaving 16 bases between them. Germline CDR1 is MDHEN and CDR2 is SYDVKM. The CDR3 protein is CASSQTAPGMNTEAFF. The CDR3 nucleotides read TGTGCCAGCAGTCAAACGGCGCCCGGGATGAACACTGAAGCTTTCTTT.

The rearrangement joins TRBV6-1 to TRBJ1-2, with D possibly matching TRBD1 (5 bases). Looked up from germline, CDR1 is MNHNS and CDR2 is SASEGT. Trimming removed 8 bases at V and 5 bases at J, with 15 bases between. The CDR3 length is 13 residues. CDR3 protein: CASARDPPYGYTF. CDR3 DNA sequence: TGTGCCAGCGCCAGGGATCCCCCTTATGGCTACACCTTC.

The chain employs TRBV27 and TRBJ2-7; D possibly corresponds to TRBD2 (5 bases). CDR3 length: 14 amino acids. The germline V gene encodes CDR1 MNHEY and CDR2 SMNVEV (reference sequence). Trimming shortened V by 6 bases and J by 6 bases, and 18 bases separated the two germline ends. Here the CDR3 DNA reads TGTGCCAGCAGAAAACTAGTTTCTGCGGGCGAGCAGTACGTC. Translated, it gives CASRKLVSAGEQYV.